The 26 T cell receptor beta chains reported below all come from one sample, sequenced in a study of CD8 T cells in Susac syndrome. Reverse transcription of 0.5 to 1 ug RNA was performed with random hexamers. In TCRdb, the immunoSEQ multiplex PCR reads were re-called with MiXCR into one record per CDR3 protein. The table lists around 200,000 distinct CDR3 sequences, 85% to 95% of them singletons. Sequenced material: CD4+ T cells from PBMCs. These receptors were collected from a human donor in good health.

For the CDR3, the DNA is TGTGCCAGCAGTCCAGCGGGGGGCACTGAAGCTTTCTTT. As protein: CASSPAGGTEAFF. The genes are TRBV28 and TRBJ1-1; D is possibly TRBD1 (5 bases). Germline lookup yields CDR1 MDHEN and CDR2 SYDVKM. The CDR3 spans 13 residues. V shed 5 bases and J shed 4 bases, with 11 bases lying between them.

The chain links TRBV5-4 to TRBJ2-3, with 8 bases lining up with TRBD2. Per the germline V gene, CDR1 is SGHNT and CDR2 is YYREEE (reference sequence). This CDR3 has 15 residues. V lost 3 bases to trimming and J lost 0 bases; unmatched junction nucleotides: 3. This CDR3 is CASSWGGGSTDTQYF. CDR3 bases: TGTGCCAGCAGCTGGGGCGGGGGGAGCACAGATACGCAGTATTTT.

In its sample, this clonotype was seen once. The CDR3 sequence: CASSPWDRGRVEQYF. The CDR3 DNA sequence: TGTGCCAGCAGTCCTTGGGACAGGGGGCGGGTCGAGCAGTACTTC. The chain joins TRBV7-9 to TRBJ2-7; TRBD1 matches 12 bases. J gave up 6 bases and V 6 bases, and 9 bases lay outside the gene matches. This CDR3 spans 15 amino acids. Germline V gene data show CDR1 as SEHNR and CDR2 as FQNEAQ (reference sequence).

CDR3 amino acids: CATSDLTRSSYNEQFF. The CDR3, as DNA: TGTGCCACCAGTGATTTGACTCGGAGCTCCTACAATGAGCAGTTCTTC. The gene calls are TRBV24-1 and TRBJ2-1; no definite D call. The V gene's germline CDR1 is KGHDR and CDR2 SFDVKD. V dropped 0 bases and J dropped 0 bases, with 8 bases sitting between them. The CDR3 runs 16 residues.

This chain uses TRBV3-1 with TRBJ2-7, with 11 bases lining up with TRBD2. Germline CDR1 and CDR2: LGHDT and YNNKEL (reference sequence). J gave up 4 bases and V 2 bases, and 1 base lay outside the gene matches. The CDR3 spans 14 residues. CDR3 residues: CASSQTSGGYEQYV. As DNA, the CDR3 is TGTGCCAGCAGCCAAACTAGCGGGGGTTACGAGCAGTACGTC.

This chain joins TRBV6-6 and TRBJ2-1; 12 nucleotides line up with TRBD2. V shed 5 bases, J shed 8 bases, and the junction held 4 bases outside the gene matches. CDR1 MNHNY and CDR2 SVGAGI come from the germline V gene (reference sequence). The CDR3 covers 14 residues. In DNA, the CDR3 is TGTGCCAGCAGTCTAGCGGGAGGGCCGGATGAGCAGTTCTTC. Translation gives CASSLAGGPDEQFF.

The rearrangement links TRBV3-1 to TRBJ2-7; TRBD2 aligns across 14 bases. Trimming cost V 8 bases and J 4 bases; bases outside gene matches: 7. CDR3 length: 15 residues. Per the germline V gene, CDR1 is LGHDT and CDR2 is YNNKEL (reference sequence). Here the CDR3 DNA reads TGTGCCAGCCCCGATAGGACTAGCGGGAGGTACGAGCAGTACGTC. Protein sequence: CASPDRTSGRYEQYV.

CDR3 nucleotide sequence: TGTGCCAGCCAAGGATTCAATGAGCAGTTCTTC. This translates into CASQGFNEQFF. The V gene is TRBV3-1, the J gene TRBJ2-1; D gene unclear. V was cut by 8 bases and J by 6 bases, with 8 bases left in between. Germline loops: CDR1 LGHDT, CDR2 YNNKEL (reference sequence). The CDR3 spans 11 residues.

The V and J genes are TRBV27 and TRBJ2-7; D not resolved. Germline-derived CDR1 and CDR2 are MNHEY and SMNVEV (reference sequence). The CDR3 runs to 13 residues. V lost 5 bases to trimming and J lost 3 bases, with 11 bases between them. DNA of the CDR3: TGTGCCAGCAGTCCCTCCCCACACTACGAGCAGTACGTC. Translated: CASSPSPHYEQYV.

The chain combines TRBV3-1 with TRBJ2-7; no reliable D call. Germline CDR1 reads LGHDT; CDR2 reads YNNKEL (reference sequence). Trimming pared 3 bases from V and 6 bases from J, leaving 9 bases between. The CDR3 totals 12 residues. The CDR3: CASSHEGIEQYF. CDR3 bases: TGTGCCAGCAGCCATGAAGGGATCGAGCAGTACTTC.

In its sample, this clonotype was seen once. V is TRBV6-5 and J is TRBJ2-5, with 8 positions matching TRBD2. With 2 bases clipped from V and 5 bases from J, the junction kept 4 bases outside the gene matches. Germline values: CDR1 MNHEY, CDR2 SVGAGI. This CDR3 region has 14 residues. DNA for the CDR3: TGTGCCAGCAGTTACGCGGGAGGACCGGAGACCCAGTACTTC. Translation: CASSYAGGPETQYF.

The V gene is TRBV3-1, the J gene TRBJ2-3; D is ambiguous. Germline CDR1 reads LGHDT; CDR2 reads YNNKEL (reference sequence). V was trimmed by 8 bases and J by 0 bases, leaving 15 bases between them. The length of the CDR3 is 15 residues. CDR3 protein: CASGPLVRSTDTQYF. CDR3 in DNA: TGTGCCAGCGGTCCCCTTGTACGAAGCACAGATACGCAGTATTTT.

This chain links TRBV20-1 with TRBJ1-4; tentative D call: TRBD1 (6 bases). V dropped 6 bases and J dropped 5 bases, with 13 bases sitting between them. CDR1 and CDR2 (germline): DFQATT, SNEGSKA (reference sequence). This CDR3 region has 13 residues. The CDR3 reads CSAETGPNEKLFF. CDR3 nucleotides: TGCAGTGCCGAGACAGGTCCCAATGAAAAACTGTTTTTT.

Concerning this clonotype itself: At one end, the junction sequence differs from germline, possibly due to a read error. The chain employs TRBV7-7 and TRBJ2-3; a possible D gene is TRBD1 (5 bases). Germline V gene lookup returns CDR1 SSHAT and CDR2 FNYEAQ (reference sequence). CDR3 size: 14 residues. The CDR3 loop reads CASSSTLGPDTQYF. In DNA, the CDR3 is TGTGCTAGCAGCTCAACCCTGGGGCCAGATACGCAGTATTTT.

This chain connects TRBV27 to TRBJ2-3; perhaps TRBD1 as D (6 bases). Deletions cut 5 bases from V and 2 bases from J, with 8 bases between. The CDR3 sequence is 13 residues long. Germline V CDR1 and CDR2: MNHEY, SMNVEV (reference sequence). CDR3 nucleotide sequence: TGTGCCAGCAGTCGACAGGTCACAGATACGCAGTATTTT. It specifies CASSRQVTDTQYF.

CDR3 region: CSASEQRGTYEQYV. In DNA form, the CDR3 reads TGCAGTGCTAGTGAGCAAAGGGGAACCTACGAGCAGTACGTC. The chain uses TRBV20-1 and TRBJ2-7; a possible D gene is TRBD1 (5 bases). Trimming pared 3 bases from V and 2 bases from J, leaving 14 bases between. Per the germline V gene, CDR1 is DFQATT and CDR2 is SNEGSKA (reference sequence). This CDR3 region has 14 residues.

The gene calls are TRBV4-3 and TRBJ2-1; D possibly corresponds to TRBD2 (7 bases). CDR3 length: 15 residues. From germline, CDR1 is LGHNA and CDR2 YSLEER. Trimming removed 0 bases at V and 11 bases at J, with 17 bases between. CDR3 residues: CASSQDKGRGDQQFF. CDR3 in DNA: TGCGCCAGCAGCCAAGATAAGGGGAGGGGGGACCAGCAGTTCTTC.

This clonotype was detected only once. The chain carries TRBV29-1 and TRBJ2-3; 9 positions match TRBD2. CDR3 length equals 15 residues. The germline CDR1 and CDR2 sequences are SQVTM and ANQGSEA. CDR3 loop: CSGGGAIDNSDTQYF. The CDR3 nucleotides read TGCAGTGGCGGGGGGGCCATCGACAACTCAGATACGCAGTATTTT.

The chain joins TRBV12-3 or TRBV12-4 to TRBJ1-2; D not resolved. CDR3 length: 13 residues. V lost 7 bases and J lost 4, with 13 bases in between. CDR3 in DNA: TGTGCCAGCATGCTTGACGGCTTCTATGGCTACACCTTC. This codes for CASMLDGFYGYTF.

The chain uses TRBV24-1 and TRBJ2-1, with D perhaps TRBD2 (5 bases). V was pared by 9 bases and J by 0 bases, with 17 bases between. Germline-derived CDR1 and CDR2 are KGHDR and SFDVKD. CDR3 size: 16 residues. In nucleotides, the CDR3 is TGTGCCACCGGACGGGGTATGGCCCCCTCCTACAATGAGCAGTTCTTC. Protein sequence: CATGRGMAPSYNEQFF.

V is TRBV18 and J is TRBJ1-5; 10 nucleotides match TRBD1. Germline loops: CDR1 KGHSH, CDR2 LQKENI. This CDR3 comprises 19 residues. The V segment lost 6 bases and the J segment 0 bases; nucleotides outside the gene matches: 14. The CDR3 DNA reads TGTGCCAGCTCCCCTCCGGTTGGGACAGGGGATTATAGCAATCAGCCCCAGCATTTT. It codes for CASSPPVGTGDYSNQPQHF.

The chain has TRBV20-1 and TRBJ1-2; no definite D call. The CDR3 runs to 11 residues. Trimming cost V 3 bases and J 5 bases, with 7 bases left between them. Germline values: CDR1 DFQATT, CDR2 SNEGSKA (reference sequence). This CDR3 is CSARGIYGYTF. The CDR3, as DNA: TGCAGTGCTAGGGGAATTTATGGCTACACCTTC.

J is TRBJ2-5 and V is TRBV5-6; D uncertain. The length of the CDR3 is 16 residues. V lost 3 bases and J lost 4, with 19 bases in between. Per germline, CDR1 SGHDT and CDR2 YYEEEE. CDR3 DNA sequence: TGTGCCAGCAGCTCTCCACCCGGGCCCTCTGGAGAGACCCAGTACTTC. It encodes CASSSPPGPSGETQYF.

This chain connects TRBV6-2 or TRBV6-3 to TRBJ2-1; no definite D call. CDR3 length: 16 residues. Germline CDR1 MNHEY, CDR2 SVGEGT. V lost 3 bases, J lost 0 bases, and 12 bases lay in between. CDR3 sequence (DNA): TGTGCCAGCAGTTATGGCGGTGCGCCCTCCTACAATGAGCAGTTCTTC. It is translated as CASSYGGAPSYNEQFF.

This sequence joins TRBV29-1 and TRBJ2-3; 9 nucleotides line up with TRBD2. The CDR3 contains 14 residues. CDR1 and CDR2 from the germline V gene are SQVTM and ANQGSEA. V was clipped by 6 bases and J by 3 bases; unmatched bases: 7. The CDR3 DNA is TGCAGCGTCGACAGGCTAGCGGGAACAGATACGCAGTATTTT. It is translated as CSVDRLAGTDTQYF.

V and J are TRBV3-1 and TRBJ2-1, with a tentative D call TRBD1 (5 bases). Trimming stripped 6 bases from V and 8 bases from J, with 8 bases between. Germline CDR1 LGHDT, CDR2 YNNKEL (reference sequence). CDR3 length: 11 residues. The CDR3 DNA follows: TGTGCCAGCAGTCAGGGCTATGAGCAGTTCTTC. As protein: CASSQGYEQFF.